Following are 14 T cell receptor beta chains from one sample sequenced in a study of blood T cell repertoires in COVID-19. Data came from immunoSEQ multiplex PCR; TCRdb stores just in-frame clones and leaves some out. The sample contains some 400,000 clones, around 91% of which appear only once. What was sequenced was PBMCs or T cells enriched from blood (not recorded which). All receptors come from a man aged 25 to 45 who had recovered from COVID-19.

The V and J genes are TRBV4-2 and TRBJ2-7; 8 nucleotides line up with TRBD2. V dropped 0 bases and J dropped 2; count of bases not matched to a gene: 9. This CDR3 spans 17 amino acids. CDR1 and CDR2 (germline): LGHNA, YNFKEQ. The CDR3 DNA is TGTGCCAGCAGCCAAGATTCCGGACTAGCTGTGACCTACGAGCAGTACTTC. Translating gives CASSQDSGLAVTYEQYF.

V and J are TRBV5-1 and TRBJ1-2; D not certain. This CDR3 is 13 amino acids long. Trimming shortened V by 4 bases and J by 2 bases, and 9 bases separated the two germline ends. Germline assignment: CDR1 SGHRS and CDR2 YFSETQ. CDR3 region: CASSPGDNYGYTF. The CDR3, as DNA: TGCGCCAGCAGCCCCGGAGACAACTATGGCTACACCTTC.

The chain carries TRBV6-5 and TRBJ2-1; a weak D match, TRBD2 (6 bases). This CDR3 comprises 15 residues. Trimming removed 0 bases at V and 0 bases at J, with 6 bases between. From germline, CDR1 is MNHEY and CDR2 SVGAGI. CDR3 in DNA: TGTGCCAGCAGTTACTCTAGCGGCTCCTACAATGAGCAGTTCTTC. Translating gives CASSYSSGSYNEQFF.

V usage is TRBV9 and J usage is TRBJ2-7; the D gene is possibly TRBD2 (7 bases). Deletions cut 0 bases from V and 6 bases from J, with 16 bases between. CDR3 length equals 15 residues. Germline CDR1 reads SGDLS; CDR2 reads YYNGEE. CDR3 region: CASSVDAGAFREQYF. DNA for the CDR3: TGTGCCAGCAGCGTAGACGCGGGGGCCTTTCGCGAGCAGTACTTC.

The chain combines TRBV19 with TRBJ1-5; weak D call: TRBD1 (6 bases). This CDR3 is built from 14 residues. Germline lookup yields CDR1 LNHDA and CDR2 SQIVND (reference sequence). V lost 6 bases and J lost 3, with 12 bases in between. CDR3 nucleotides: TGTGCCAGTAGAACCGGACAGCTCAATCAGCCCCAGCATTTT. This translates into CASRTGQLNQPQHF.

Notes on this clone: This same CDR3 is encoded by further DNA sequences in the sample. V usage is TRBV5-4 and J usage is TRBJ2-7; 7 bases line up with TRBD1. J gave up 1 base and V 0 bases, and 1 base lay outside the gene matches. The germline CDR1 and CDR2 sequences are SGHNT and YYREEE (reference sequence). CDR3 length: 14 amino acids. The CDR3, as DNA: TGTGCCAGCAGCTTGGACAGGGGTTCCTACGAGCAGTACTTC. Residues: CASSLDRGSYEQYF.

The rearrangement uses TRBV28 and TRBJ2-1, with D uncertain. This CDR3 is 12 amino acids long. Germline CDR1 and CDR2: MDHEN and SYDVKM. V was cut by 1 base and J by 10 bases, with 8 bases left in between. CDR3 residues: CASSLSPLEQFF. CDR3 sequence (DNA): TGTGCCAGCAGTTTATCGCCGCTAGAGCAGTTCTTC.

This clone occurred once. This rearrangement joins TRBV7-3 to TRBJ2-5; the D gene is possibly TRBD2 (6 bases). Germline V gives CDR1 SGHTA, CDR2 FQGTGA. The V gene lost 5 bases and the J gene lost 5 bases, with 15 bases spanning the gap. CDR3 length: 14 amino acids. CDR3 residues: CASSPLGAGETQYF. CDR3 DNA: TGTGCCAGCAGCCCGCTAGGGGCGGGGGAGACCCAGTACTTC.

The V call is TRBV30, the J call TRBJ2-1; 10 positions agree with TRBD2. Trimming removed 3 bases from V and 4 bases from J; junction bases left unmatched: 15. The germline V gene has CDR1 GTSNPN and CDR2 SVGIG (reference sequence). This CDR3 comprises 18 residues. The CDR3 coding sequence is TGTGCCTGGAGCCGACAGGGGCCTAGCGGGAGTGGATACAATGAGCAGTTCTTC. It codes for CAWSRQGPSGSGYNEQFF.

The V gene is TRBV19, the J gene TRBJ1-3, with TRBD1 matching 7 bases. CDR3 length: 18 amino acids. V lost 5 bases, J lost 0 bases, and 13 bases stayed unmatched. Germline-derived CDR1 and CDR2 are LNHDA and SQIVND (reference sequence). As DNA, the CDR3 is TGTGCCAGTAGTGCTCGCCGGGACAGCTTTTTCTCTGGAAACACCATATATTTT. It yields the protein CASSARRDSFFSGNTIYF. Filled out from reference TRBV19 and TRBJ1-3, the complete variable domain reads DGGITQSPKYLFRKEGQNVTLSCEQNLNHDAMYWYRQDPGQGLRLIYYSQIVNDFQKGDIAEGYSVSREKKESFPLTVTSAQKNPTAFYLCASSARRDSFFSGNTIYFGEGSWLTVV.

The chain couples TRBV11-2 to TRBJ2-7; TRBD1 matches at 9 bases. The CDR3 loop spans 15 amino acids. In germline, CDR1 is SGHAT, CDR2 FQNNGV. After removal of 3 bases from V and 4 bases from J, the junction contained 7 bases not matched to a gene. The DNA for the CDR3 is TGTGCCAGCAGCTTCGGACAGGGGATCGGTTACGAGCAGTACTTC. Protein product: CASSFGQGIGYEQYF.

The CDR3 spells CASSELRDSNYEQYF. In nucleotides, the CDR3 is TGTGCCAGCAGTGAACTCCGGGACAGTAACTACGAGCAGTACTTC. This chain uses TRBV2 with TRBJ2-7, with 7 bases identical to TRBD1. Germline assignment: CDR1 SNHLY and CDR2 FYNNEI. V trimming: 2 bases; J trimming: 3 bases; junction bases outside the gene matches: 7. The CDR3 covers 15 residues.

The chain employs TRBV7-9 and TRBJ1-1; D might be TRBD1 (5 bases). The CDR3 has 16 amino acids. Per the germline V gene, CDR1 is SEHNR and CDR2 is FQNEAQ (reference sequence). V lost 7 bases and J lost 3, with 21 bases in between. The chain's CDR3 is CASTQMGEGRDTEAFF. The DNA of the CDR3 is TGTGCCAGCACCCAGATGGGGGAGGGGAGGGACACTGAAGCTTTCTTT.

The genes are TRBV28 and TRBJ2-7; 9 bases are shared with TRBD1. This CDR3 contains 13 residues. V gave up 6 bases and J gave up 7 bases; unmatched junction bases: 7. Germline loops: CDR1 MDHEN, CDR2 SYDVKM. Here the CDR3 reads CASRTQGAGEQYF. The CDR3 nucleotides read TGTGCCAGCAGGACACAGGGGGCGGGGGAGCAGTACTTC.